This T cell receptor beta chain was sequenced for a study of T cell responses to AZD1222 COVID-19 vaccine. Libraries were prepared by immunoSEQ multiplex PCR; TCRdb keeps only in-frame clonotypes and omits some of them. Of about 150,000 clones in the sample, more than 85% were seen once. The analysis combined second doses at about 4 or about 12 weeks. Comments on this clone: What it binds is unknown.

The germline gives CDR1 LGHNA, CDR2 YNFKEQ. Deletions cut 2 bases from V and 0 bases from J, with 8 bases between. CDR3 length: 15 residues. Whole-study results and caveats: Females outnumbered males among donors, who were mostly white British; clonal diversity was possibly underestimated. When two AZD1222 doses had been given, Spike-specific TCR breadth and depth rose.

The origin of this receptor is an adult who received the AZD1222 COVID-19 vaccine. Sequencing was performed on peripheral blood, taken 28 days after the second AZD1222 dose. The rearrangement links TRBV4-2 to TRBJ2-1; the D gene is possibly TRBD1 (6 bases). The CDR3 nucleotides are TGTGCCAGCAGCCAAAAGGACAGCTCCTACAATGAGCAGTTCTTC. Protein sequence: CASSQKDSSYNEQFF.